This T cell receptor beta chain was captured by sequencing in a study of T cell responses to AZD1222 COVID-19 vaccine. Study results and limitations: Two AZD1222 doses significantly raised spike-specific TCR breadth and depth over controls.

Clones were sequenced by immunoSEQ multiplex PCR, and TCRdb holds only the in-frame ones, with some missing. Among some 150,000 clones listed, approximately 93% were seen once. Comments on this clone: Its antigen is currently unknown.

The V gene end was trimmed by 3 bases and the J gene end by 6 bases; junction bases not matched to a gene: 8. CDR1 is SNHLY and CDR2 is FYNNEI in the germline V gene. This CDR3 is 16 amino acids long. The sequences come from peripheral blood, collected on day 0 of AZD1222 vaccination. The receptor was isolated from an adult in good health. The rearrangement links TRBV2 to TRBJ2-2; 9 nucleotides align to TRBD2. The chain's CDR3 is CASSDPSGAGAGELFF. DNA of the CDR3: TGTGCCAGCAGTGACCCTAGCGGGGCAGGTGCCGGGGAGCTGTTTTTT.